This T cell receptor beta chain was observed in a study of OX40 agonist ivuxolimab in advanced cancers. Context from the whole study: Ivuxolimab was a fully human IgG2 agonistic monoclonal antibody targeting the costimulatory receptor OX40 (CD134). Among the roughly 50 dose-escalation patients, around 20 had hepatocellular carcinoma, 15 or so melanoma, 9 renal cell carcinoma and 9 head and neck cancer. The paper reports the monotherapy dose-escalation portion (N = 52 patients) of the phase I ivuxolimab trial. In the dose-escalation cohort, 82.7% of patients were male, and the mean age was roughly 60 years, with a range of roughly 20 to 80. Partial responses occurred in three dose-escalation patients, of whom one had hepatocellular carcinoma and two had cutaneous melanoma. Intravenous ivuxolimab was administered to patients every 2 weeks at six dose levels: 0.01, 0.1, 0.3, 1.5, 3 and 10 mg/kg. Prior anti-PD-1, anti-PD-L1 or anti-CTLA-4 therapy was permitted, and checkpoint inhibitors had been received by 40% to 50% of dose-escalation patients. The purpose of peripheral TCRbeta sequencing was to test whether ivuxolimab changed TCR sequence diversity and led to clonal T-cell expansion. The full study reports these points: Which antigens the clonally expanded peripheral T cells were specific for was not determined. After ivuxolimab, expanded clones were on average more numerous among CD8+ T cells than among CD4+ T cells. In the 0.1-3.0 mg/kg groups, partial responders had among the lowest normalized peripheral clonal expansion, particularly in CD8+ T cells. Low levels of normalized T-cell clonal expansion were also shown by some nonresponding patients. At doses from 0.1 to 3.0 mg/kg, clonal expansion was seen in both CD4+ and CD8+ blood T cells between baseline and week 6.

Patients with a history of autoimmune disease or receiving systemic immunosuppression were excluded from the trial. Peripheral blood for TCR sequencing was collected from all dose cohorts at baseline, on cycle 4 day 1, and on cycle 7 day 1. Samples came from an open-label, multicenter, first-in-human phase I dose-escalation trial of ivuxolimab. Adults with locally advanced or metastatic melanoma, renal cell, hepatocellular, or head and neck squamous cell carcinoma were enrolled in the trial. CD4+ and CD8+ T cells were sorted separately from peripheral blood before TCR sequencing. CDR1 and CDR2, looked up from the germline V gene, are LGHNA and YSLEER. The CDR3 covers 16 residues, taking in both the cysteine and the phenylalanine. Just CDR3 DNA is preserved here, 48 bases in frame from base 1. V was cut back by 1 base and J by 4 bases, leaving a gap of 15 bases between them. Genomic DNA was isolated from the sorted cells so that the TCRbeta CDR3 region could be sequenced. TCRbeta CDR3 regions were sequenced using the immunoSEQ Assay. The table was pulled from immuneACCESS by TCRdb, which kept in-frame rearrangements only. Such tables lose some clones; where checked, under half of the loss comes from unresolved V genes, and the rest has no known cause. In this sample the table shows fewer than 100,000 clones, less than 85% of which occur a single time. The top ten hold roughly 0.41% of the sample.

Comments on this clone: The antigen it binds to is not known. There are no base qualities to consult, and no much larger clone falls within one base.

The chain couples TRBV4-3 to TRBJ2-3; the D segment could be TRBD2, given 6 matching bases. The source was CD4+ or CD8+ T cells sorted from blood, collected in a trial of the OX40 agonist ivuxolimab. The source is an adult with an advanced solid tumor such as melanoma, head and neck, liver or kidney cancer. The CDR3 region: CASSQGLVGSSDTQYF. The DNA sequence follows: TGCGCCAGCAGCCAAGGCTTAGTCGGGAGCTCAGATACGCAGTATTTT.